The 29 T cell receptor beta chains reported below all come from one sample, sequenced in a study of T cells in Graves' hyperthyroidism and ophthalmopathy. Amplification of TCR beta CDR3 regions used RNA as the template. Initially, a first-round RT-PCR of the TCR CDR3 employed the HTBI primer set. TCRdb used MiXCR to reprocess the multiplex PCR reads, holding one entry per CDR3 protein. The table lists about 180,000 distinct CDR3 sequences, about 15% of them singletons. Material for sequencing was blood. The receptors were gathered from a woman in her forties or fifties with Graves' hyperthyroidism.

Many counts were recorded for this clonotype. This chain connects TRBV12-5 to TRBJ1-2; tentative D call: TRBD1 (6 bases). Trimming took off 6 bases at V and 2 bases at J, with 13 bases between the two ends. This CDR3 region has 14 residues. The germline V gene has CDR1 LGHNT and CDR2 FRNRAP. The CDR3, as DNA: TGTGCTAGTGGACCGGACAGTTGGAACTATGGCTACACCTTC. It codes for CASGPDSWNYGYTF.

The chain employs TRBV11-2 and TRBJ2-1, with TRBD2 as a possible D gene (7 bases). Trimming cost V 4 bases and J 4 bases, with 17 bases left between them. Per the germline V gene, CDR1 is SGHAT and CDR2 is FQNNGV. This CDR3 has 16 residues. CDR3 nucleotide sequence: TGTGCCAGCAGCTCCCATGGGGGGGCCGTATACAATGAGCAGTTCTTC. Protein: CASSSHGGAVYNEQFF. Together with reference TRBV11-2 and TRBJ2-1, the CDR3 gives the full variable domain: EAGVAQSPRYKIIEKRQSVAFWCNPISGHATLYWYQQILGQGPKLLIQFQNNGVVDDSQLPKDRFSAERLKGVDSTLKIQPAKLEDSAVYLCASSSHGGAVYNEQFFGPGTRLTVL.

The chain has TRBV18 and TRBJ1-6; the D gene is possibly TRBD1 (6 bases). Deletions cut 3 bases from V and 10 bases from J, with 22 bases between. The CDR3 runs to 17 residues. Germline V gene data show CDR1 as KGHSH and CDR2 as LQKENI. For the CDR3, the DNA is TGTGCCAGCTCACCCCGTCCAGCCAGGGGAGATGGGTCACCCCTCCACTTT. Protein: CASSPRPARGDGSPLHF.

This clonotype was detected many times. The chain couples TRBV27 to TRBJ2-6; possibly TRBD2 for D (5 bases). Germline V gene data show CDR1 as MNHEY and CDR2 as SMNVEV (reference sequence). The V gene lost 0 bases and the J gene lost 3 bases, with 6 bases spanning the gap. This CDR3 comprises 15 residues. The CDR3 nucleotides read TGTGCCAGCAGTTTATCGGGAGATGGGGCCAACGTCCTGACTTTC. Residues: CASSLSGDGANVLTF.

This clonotype has a handful of counts. A much larger clonotype is one base distant, so this may be a read error. The chain is built from TRBV12-3 or TRBV12-4 and TRBJ2-2; TRBD1 agrees at 8 bases. The CDR3 sequence is 18 residues long. CDR3 loop: CAGSLGPDRGGQTGELFF. The DNA for the CDR3 is TGTGCCGGCAGTTTAGGTCCCGACAGGGGAGGACAGACCGGGGAGCTGTTTTTT.

This clonotype was seen at least ten times. The chain links TRBV11-3 to TRBJ2-3; D unresolved. CDR3 length equals 13 residues. With 2 bases removed from V and 5 bases from J, the gap between germline ends came to 8 bases. Looked up from germline, CDR1 is SGHNT and CDR2 is YENEEA. The CDR3, as DNA: TGTGCCAGCAGCTTAATCCTGGGAGATACGCAGTATTTT. Amino acids: CASSLILGDTQYF. The variable domain in full, with the rest retrieved from reference TRBV11-3 and TRBJ2-3, is EAGVVQSPRYKIIEKKQPVAFWCNPISGHNTLYWYLQNLGQGPELLIRYENEEAVDDSQLPKDRFSAERLKGVDSTLKIQPAELGDSAVYLCASSLILGDTQYFGPGTRLTVL.

This clonotype was seen repeatedly, ten times or more. V usage is TRBV19 and J usage is TRBJ1-2; 9 bases are a match to TRBD1. The CDR3 runs 12 residues. Germline loops: CDR1 LNHDA, CDR2 SQIVND (reference sequence). The junction had 4 bases not matched to a gene; V was cut back by 7 bases and J by 7 bases. The CDR3 spells CASTTGGLGYTF. Written as DNA, the CDR3 is TGTGCCAGTACCACAGGGGGCCTTGGCTACACCTTC.

This clonotype came up many times. J is TRBJ1-4 and V is TRBV12-3 or TRBV12-4; 9 bases are shared with TRBD1. V shed 7 bases and J 7 bases; nucleotides not matched to a gene: 7. This CDR3 is 14 amino acids long. Here the CDR3 DNA reads TGTGCCAGCAACAATCCGGGACAGGGTGAAAAACTGTTTTTT. Its translation: CASNNPGQGEKLFF.

This clonotype was detected once. The rearrangement links TRBV28 to TRBJ1-2; the D gene is possibly TRBD1 (5 bases). V was clipped by 1 base and J by 4 bases, with 13 bases between them. The germline gives CDR1 MDHEN, CDR2 SYDVKM. The CDR3 totals 15 residues. CDR3 region: CASSLSGGVVYGYTF. Written as DNA, the CDR3 is TGTGCCAGCAGTTTATCCGGAGGGGTTGTCTATGGCTACACCTTC.

This clonotype was seen at least ten times. The chain carries TRBV5-1 and TRBJ2-1; D might be TRBD2 (5 bases). The CDR3 runs 15 residues. Germline-derived CDR1 and CDR2 are SGHRS and YFSETQ. Deletions cut 4 bases from V and 5 bases from J, with 16 bases between. The CDR3 reads CASSRGTPGNNEQFF. The CDR3 nucleotides are TGCGCCAGCAGCCGGGGAACCCCGGGGAACAATGAGCAGTTCTTC. The variable domain in full, completed from reference TRBV5-1 and TRBJ2-1, reads KAGVTQTPRYLIKTRGQQVTLSCSPISGHRSVSWYQQTPGQGLQFLFEYFSETQRNKGNFPGRFSGRQFSNSRSEMNVSTLELGDSALYLCASSRGTPGNNEQFFGPGTRLTVL.

This clonotype was observed many times. The rearrangement uses TRBV7-3 and TRBJ2-2, with 10 bases fitting TRBD2. This CDR3 is built from 16 residues. In germline, CDR1 is SGHTA, CDR2 FQGTGA. Germline trimming cut 1 base from V and 6 bases from J; bases unmatched to any gene: 5. The CDR3 here is CASSLMPSGGPGELFF. CDR3 DNA: TGTGCCAGCAGCTTAATGCCTAGCGGGGGTCCCGGGGAGCTGTTTTTT.

This clonotype was counted at least ten times. The chain joins TRBV12-3 or TRBV12-4 to TRBJ1-6; TRBD1 is a possible D gene (6 bases). The CDR3 loop spans 12 amino acids. The ends were cut back, 9 bases at V and 9 bases at J, with 12 bases in the middle. The CDR3 DNA follows: TGTGCCAGTACCAACAGGGCTTCACCCCTCCACTTT. Amino acids: CASTNRASPLHF.

This clonotype was seen at least ten times. The chain has TRBV7-2 and TRBJ2-7; tentatively, D is TRBD1 (6 bases). This CDR3 has 13 amino acids. Trimming removed 4 bases from V and 3 bases from J, with 10 bases in between. Germline V lookup: CDR1 SGHTA, CDR2 FQGNSA. The DNA of the CDR3 is TGTGCCAGCAGCTCCCTGGACAGCTACGAGCAGTACTTC. This translates into CASSSLDSYEQYF.

The J gene is TRBJ1-2, the V gene TRBV4-1; D call uncertain. The CDR3 length is 15 residues. Germline V lookup: CDR1 MGHRA, CDR2 YSYEKL. V gave up 0 bases and J gave up 3 bases, with 11 bases separating them. CDR3 sequence reads: CASSQDPSRDYGYTF. The CDR3 DNA reads TGCGCCAGCAGCCAAGATCCCTCGAGGGACTATGGCTACACCTTC.

This clonotype has ten or more counts. The chain carries TRBV12-3 or TRBV12-4 and TRBJ1-2, with a weak D call TRBD1 (6 bases). Deletions cut 2 bases from V and 6 bases from J, with 13 bases between. The CDR3 extends over 14 amino acids. Written as DNA, the CDR3 is TGTGCCAGCAGTTTAAGAGTTGGGGGGCATGGCTACACCTTC. It yields the protein CASSLRVGGHGYTF.

This clonotype occurred many times. The V call is TRBV4-1, the J call TRBJ2-7; 11 bases are shared with TRBD1. V dropped 5 bases and J dropped 3; count of bases not matched to a gene: 6. The CDR3 has 15 amino acids. Per germline, CDR1 MGHRA and CDR2 YSYEKL. CDR3 coding DNA: TGCGCCAGCAGCAAGGGACAGGGGGTTGACTACGAGCAGTACTTC. Protein sequence: CASSKGQGVDYEQYF.

This clonotype was seen many times. This rearrangement joins TRBV11-2 to TRBJ2-5, with D tentatively TRBD1 (6 bases). The CDR3 sequence is 15 residues long. V lost 0 bases, J lost 2 bases, and 10 bases lay in between. Germline values: CDR1 SGHAT, CDR2 FQNNGV. The CDR3 loop reads CASSLDGQSQETQYF. CDR3 DNA sequence: TGTGCCAGCAGCTTAGACGGACAGAGTCAAGAGACCCAGTACTTC.

This clonotype was recorded many times. The V gene is TRBV7-9, the J gene TRBJ1-6, with 7 bases identical to TRBD1. Germline V gene sequence: CDR1 SEHNR, CDR2 FQNEAQ (reference sequence). There are 14 residues in the CDR3. With V trimmed by 2 bases and J by 9 bases, 4 bases remained unmatched. CDR3 loop: CASSLPGGTSPLHF. The CDR3 region has the DNA TGTGCCAGCAGCTTACCAGGGGGGACTTCACCCCTCCACTTT.

This clonotype was counted ten times or more. This chain links TRBV7-9 with TRBJ1-5, with D perhaps TRBD1 (5 bases). The CDR3 spans 12 residues. The germline V and J ends were trimmed by 6 bases and 6 bases, with 9 bases remaining between them. The germline gives CDR1 SEHNR, CDR2 FQNEAQ (reference sequence). The CDR3 nucleotides read TGTGCCAGCAGTTGGGGGGGTCAGCCCCAGCATTTT. As protein: CASSWGGQPQHF.

V usage is TRBV14 and J usage is TRBJ1-3, with D unclear. The CDR3 runs to 14 residues. Germline CDR1 SGHDN, CDR2 FVKESK. V dropped 4 bases and J dropped 8 bases, with 15 bases sitting between them. The CDR3 DNA reads TGTGCCAGCAGCCTGGAGAGGGTTTTGGACACCATATATTTT. Residues: CASSLERVLDTIYF.

This clonotype was recorded many times. The chain joins TRBV15 to TRBJ2-3; D ambiguous. The CDR3 contains 14 residues. The V and J ends lost 8 bases and 0 bases respectively, with 12 bases between them. Germline V gene lookup returns CDR1 LNHNV and CDR2 YYDKDF (reference sequence). The DNA of the CDR3 is TGTGCCACCCGAAGGCCACCTAGCACAGATACGCAGTATTTT. This codes for CATRRPPSTDTQYF.

The rearrangement links TRBV12-3 or TRBV12-4 to TRBJ1-5, with D maybe TRBD1 (5 bases). V shed 4 bases and J shed 5 bases, with 15 bases lying between them. CDR3 length: 15 residues. CDR3 protein: CASSSLGRDYQPQHF. CDR3 sequence (DNA): TGTGCCAGCAGTTCCCTTGGCAGGGACTATCAGCCCCAGCATTTT.

This clonotype appeared many times. The chain combines TRBV9 with TRBJ1-1; 9 nucleotides match TRBD1. The germline gives CDR1 SGDLS, CDR2 YYNGEE. The CDR3 is 15 residues long. The ends lost 3 bases at V and 3 bases at J; junction bases unmatched: 6. The CDR3 region is CASSAWDRVDTEAFF. CDR3 DNA: TGTGCCAGCAGCGCCTGGGACAGGGTTGACACTGAAGCTTTCTTT.

This clonotype appeared many times. J is TRBJ2-7 and V is TRBV19, with D unresolved. Trimming removed 5 bases from V and 5 bases from J, with 10 bases in between. This CDR3 contains 12 residues. The germline gives CDR1 LNHDA, CDR2 SQIVND (reference sequence). CDR3 region: CASSSRPDEQYF. CDR3 DNA: TGTGCCAGTAGTTCCAGGCCAGACGAGCAGTACTTC. Together with reference TRBV19 and TRBJ2-7, the CDR3 gives the full variable domain: DGGITQSPKYLFRKEGQNVTLSCEQNLNHDAMYWYRQDPGQGLRLIYYSQIVNDFQKGDIAEGYSVSREKKESFPLTVTSAQKNPTAFYLCASSSRPDEQYFGPGTRLTVT.

J is TRBJ1-5 and V is TRBV28; D gene ambiguous. Germline CDR1 MDHEN, CDR2 SYDVKM. The CDR3 consists of 15 residues. Trimming removed 2 bases at V and 7 bases at J, with 15 bases between. CDR3 residues: CASSLRPGIEQPQHF. In DNA form, the CDR3 reads TGTGCCAGCAGTTTACGTCCGGGAATAGAGCAGCCCCAGCATTTT.

The rearrangement links TRBV7-2 to TRBJ2-3, with 13 bases fitting TRBD2. The CDR3 extends over 17 amino acids. J lost 4 bases, V lost 6 bases, and 10 bases had no gene match. Per the germline V gene, CDR1 is SGHTA and CDR2 is FQGNSA. As DNA, the CDR3 is TGTGCCAGCAGTTTTACTGGACTAGCGGGAGTGGCAGATACGCAGTATTTT. This sequence encodes CASSFTGLAGVADTQYF.

In this sample, this clonotype turned up many times. The V gene is TRBV28, the J gene TRBJ2-3; the match to TRBD2 covers 7 bases. Unmatched junction bases numbered 5, after V lost 3 bases and J lost 2 bases. The CDR3 extends over 15 amino acids. Germline V gives CDR1 MDHEN, CDR2 SYDVKM. The DNA of the CDR3 is TGTGCCAGCAGTTTGCCTAGCGGACACACAGATACGCAGTATTTT. This translates into CASSLPSGHTDTQYF.

V is TRBV20-1 and J is TRBJ2-3; the D call may be TRBD1 or TRBD2 (5 bases each). In germline, CDR1 is DFQATT, CDR2 SNEGSKA (reference sequence). Trimming removed 5 bases from V and 8 bases from J, with 23 bases in between. This CDR3 region has 15 residues. For the CDR3, the DNA is TGCAGTGCTCAGGGTCGGCAGACCACCGGGGTTACGCAGTATTTT. It translates to CSAQGRQTTGVTQYF.

This clonotype was detected ten times or more. The chain recombines TRBV19 with TRBJ2-3; D not certain. This CDR3 is 13 amino acids long. Germline V gives CDR1 LNHDA, CDR2 SQIVND (reference sequence). V was cut by 5 bases and J by 6 bases, with 12 bases left in between. Here the CDR3 DNA reads TGTGCCAGTAGTGCGCAGAGGCGGGATACGCAGTATTTT. Amino acid sequence: CASSAQRRDTQYF.